This T cell receptor (beta chain) was sequenced in a study of cytomegalovirus exposure and HLA in healthy donors. Trimming removed 5 bases from V and 0 bases from J, with 12 bases in between. CDR1 is SGHRS and CDR2 is YFSETQ in the germline V gene. The CDR3 has 15 residues. PCR primers comprised 60 Vbeta and 13 Jbeta primers. The assay was immunoSEQ multiplex PCR, and TCRdb's table has in-frame clones only and misses some. This table holds approximately 130,000 clones, around 72% found once. Sequencing used PBMCs. The origin of this receptor is a woman aged 40 to 50 in good health and CMV-seronegative. V usage is TRBV5-1 and J usage is TRBJ2-1, with D tentatively TRBD2 (5 bases). CDR3 sequence (DNA): TGCGCCAGCAGAGTCGAGGGTAGCTCCTACAATGAGCAGTTCTTC. It is translated as CASRVEGSSYNEQFF.